This TCR beta chain was identified during a study of shared clonotypes between healthy human individuals. Overall study findings and caveats: The naive CD4 repertoires of several donors were compared, and about 5% of clonotypes were shared.

As concerns this clone: Antigen: not known. The sample carries other DNA sequences with the same CDR3.

V lost 4 bases, J lost 3 bases, and 3 bases stayed unmatched. CDR1 and CDR2 (germline): SQVTM, ANQGSEA. This CDR3 spans 13 amino acids. Profiling relied on immunoSEQ multiplex PCR, and the TCRdb table lists in-frame clones only, not all of them. In the table there are roughly 2.2 million clones, more than 80% of which are singletons. Specimen: naive CD4+ T cells from PBMCs. Noted subset: CD45RA+ positively selected. The chain uses TRBV29-1 and TRBJ1-5, with 7 bases that match TRBD1. The clonotype was recovered from a man aged 18 to 30 in good health. Some clones in this sample may be carry-over from other donors' samples. This chain's CDR3 is CSVGGTDNQPQHF. CDR3 DNA: TGCAGCGTTGGAGGGACAGACAATCAGCCCCAGCATTTT.